The T cell receptor (beta chain) under discussion was sequenced for a study of blood T cells in healthy people across ages. Primers used in a second PCR of about 7 to 12 cycles were a sample-barcoded 5' primer and a J-beta primer mix. CDR3-containing paired-end reads numbered at least 2.5 million in each sample. MiXCR was run by TCRdb on the 5' RACE reads, yielding one entry per CDR3 protein. In the table there are some 1.6 million distinct CDR3 sequences, roughly 32% of which are singletons. Per germline, CDR1 MNHEY and CDR2 SMNVEV (reference sequence). The CDR3 loop spans 11 amino acids. V gave up 5 bases and J gave up 8 bases, with 9 bases separating them.

The sequencing sample was made of blood. This receptor was obtained from a woman aged 25 to 39 in good health. The gene calls are TRBV27 and TRBJ1-2, with unresolved D. The CDR3 coding sequence is TGTGCCAGCAGTATGACGGCCGGCTACACCTTC. Residues: CASSMTAGYTF.